This TCR beta chain was retrieved from a study of human T cells and chemical hapten exposure (dated by TCRdb to 2020 to 2022). At the level of the whole study: For sensitization, 2% DPC in acetone was applied to a roughly 2 cm by roughly 2 cm area of upper inner arm skin. Throughout the study period of about 23 weeks, patients also received therapeutic DPC doses to the scalp every week. Patch testing was performed on the upper back with Finn chambers containing 0.01% DPC, and the patch tests were scored after 6 days according to International Contact Dermatitis Research Group standards. Alopecia areata with under or over 50% scalp involvement, alopecia totalis and alopecia universalis were represented in the patient cohort, which was mostly female. The libraries were sequenced as a pool, and the TCR yield per sample differed mostly because of small variations in library volumes within the pool. In alopecia patients, the study followed how the peripheral blood TCR repertoire changed in vivo over primary and secondary sensitization to diphenylcyclopropenone (DPC), a hapten. Blood samples were taken from patients before sensitization (week 0) and at 2, 6 and about 24 weeks after DPC sensitization. Blood for TCR sequencing was provided by twenty-nine alopecia patients at one to four time points (pre-sensitization, 2, 6 and 24 weeks). Overall study results and their limits: After repeated subsampling, the strength of the expansion versus patch-test correlation and the threshold at which it became significant changed. Patch test score was positively correlated with the number of PT1 expanded TCRs, with significance at thresholds 8, 16 and 32 but not at 4. Because every patient had alopecia, a presumed autoimmune disease, the patients' immune response might differ from that of healthy individuals. DPC sensitization did not change the number of TCRs with a frequency above 1 in 1000, and there was no evidence of changes in global repertoire structure. Expanded TCRs formed significantly more large CDR3 similarity clusters than pre-sensitization or healthy control sets, consistent with antigen-driven responses.

Per the publication, the time point label means: pre-sensitization, week 0. The treatment or condition label, as the study defines it: therapeutic diphenylcyclopropenone sensitization with weekly scalp DPC. Blood at each patch-test visit was drawn before the patch test was applied. To be eligible, patients had to be aged 18 to 70, diagnosed with alopecia and judged suitable for DPC therapy, while pregnant patients were excluded. Total RNA was extracted from unfractionated whole blood that had been collected in Tempus Blood RNA tubes. Cut back by 5 bases and 1 base, the V and J ends lie 14 bases apart. For CDR1 and CDR2, the germline V gene lists SGHTA and FQGTGA. Including cysteine and phenylalanine, the CDR3 has 15 amino acids. Of all the DNA, just the CDR3 is kept, 45 bases in frame from base 1. The library relied on RACE. Sequencing used a NextSeq 500. During library preparation, unique molecular identifiers were attached to individual cDNA molecules so that TCRs could be counted in a quantitative, reproducible way. Both TCR alpha and TCR beta chains were sequenced from each blood RNA sample. The authors' pipeline ran thus. A median of around 100,000 TCRs per sample was observed, with a range of 23,224 to 690,600. V, J and CDR3 annotation of the TCR reads was carried out using the Decombinator software suite. Every sample was subsampled to the same number of TCRs (28,000) for the PS versus PT1 abundance plots. Expanded TCRs were defined as absent before sensitization and observed at least eight times at the 2-week time point. In-frame beta chains were kept once TCRdb had trimmed the public reads at Q25 with fastp and called clones with MiXCR. Duplicate CDR3 protein sequences are folded into a single record with the most common DNA and genes. TCRdb's processing, not the authors' own work, is the source of the V and J calls. This sample gives 95,000 to 100,000 distinct CDR3 sequences in total; roughly a tenth of them show up just once. The ten most abundant clones make up under 4% of the sample.

In its sample, this clonotype comes out as medium-sized (0.01 to 0.1%). Its specific antigen is unknown. Within one base of it there is no much larger clone, and no base qualities were kept. The material sequenced was whole blood, taken in connection with sensitization to the hapten diphenylcyclopropenone (DPC). The sequence is built from TRBV7-3 and TRBJ2-5; the D gene is perhaps TRBD1 or TRBD2, each of them matching over 6 bases. This sequence was found in an older woman with alopecia areata. Some clones in this sample may be carry-over from other donors' samples. The DNA is as follows: TGTGCCAGCAGCCCCCTAGGGGGGCTCCAAGAGACCCAGTACTTC. Translated, this is CASSPLGGLQETQYF. Extended through the reference TRBV7-3 and TRBJ2-5 proteins, this CDR3 yields the full variable domain: GAGVSQTPSNKVTEKGKYVELRCDPISGHTALYWYRQSLGQGPEFLIYFQGTGAADDSGLPNDRFFAVRPEGSVSTLKIQRTERGDSAVYLCASSPLGGLQETQYFGPGTRLLVL.